This T cell receptor beta chain was found in a study of T cells in Graves' hyperthyroidism and ophthalmopathy. Study-level findings and limits: Blood samples included most of the expanded thyroid clonotypes exceeding 0.001.

The cohort's ophthalmopathy patients, a group with duration under 3 months, had a Clinical Activity Score of at least 3 and a NOSPECS grade of at least 4. Amplified regions were TCR beta CDR3 sequences from RNA transcripts. First-round RT-PCR of the TCR CDR3 relied on the HTBI primer set. MiXCR, applied by TCRdb to the multiplex PCR reads, yields one record per CDR3 protein. Of over 350,000 distinct CDR3 sequences listed, about an eighth are singletons. Points on this clonotype: What it binds is not known.

J lost 2 bases, V lost 7 bases, and 14 bases had no gene match. CDR1 and CDR2 (germline): SGHVS, FQNEAQ. CDR3 length equals 16 residues. The sequenced sample was blood. This sequence joins TRBV7-8 and TRBJ2-7, with TRBD1 matching over 7 bases. The receptor was isolated from a man in his fifties or sixties with Graves' ophthalmopathy. The CDR3, as DNA: TGTGCCAGCACTCACCACCGAGAGGACAGGCCCTACGAGCAGTACTTC. Translated, it gives CASTHHREDRPYEQYF.